The 4 T cell receptor beta chains below all came from one sample that was sequenced in a study of Graves' ophthalmopathy and Graves' hyperthyroidism (dated by TCRdb to the late 2010s). The reads were generated on an Illumina HiSeq 2000. TCR beta CDR3 regions were amplified from RNA transcripts for repertoire sequencing. The first round of RT-PCR was done with HTBI primers and the Qiagen OneStep RT-PCR kit, and was followed by a second round of multiplex PCR, then size selection and purification. The public reads were reanalyzed by TCRdb: fastp trimming at Q25, MiXCR alignment, in-frame beta chains only. Records with the same CDR3 protein are collapsed into one entry carrying the most frequent genes and DNA. The sample has about 1.1 million distinct CDR3 sequences on record, about 36% of them singletons. The ten largest make up 11% of the sample. Sequencing was done on a sample of peripheral blood or thyroid tissue (not recorded which). The source of these receptors is an adult man with Graves' hyperthyroidism.

Only a few counts were recorded for this clonotype. The chain combines TRBV27 with TRBJ2-7; D possibly corresponds to TRBD2 (7 bases). Between the trimmed V and J ends, which lost 2 bases and 7 bases, there was a span of 15 bases. Germline values: CDR1 MNHEY, CDR2 SMNVEV (reference sequence). This CDR3 is 14 amino acids long. DNA of the CDR3: TGTGCCAGCAGTTTACGTGGGGGGGCCGGAGAGCAGTACTTC. It yields the protein CASSLRGGAGEQYF.

Ten or more counts support this clonotype. The chain recombines TRBV7-9 with TRBJ1-2, with no clear D. Trimming took 0 bases from V and 5 from J, leaving 16 bases between them. This CDR3 contains 16 residues. The V gene's germline CDR1 is SEHNR and CDR2 FQNEAQ (reference sequence). The CDR3 loop reads CASSLALGRVKYGYTF. CDR3 sequence (DNA): TGTGCCAGCAGCTTAGCGCTAGGCAGAGTGAAATATGGCTACACCTTC.

This clonotype came up once. A far more abundant clone sits one base away, making this likely a read error. The V and J genes are TRBV12-3 or TRBV12-4 and TRBJ1-4; a possible D gene is TRBD1 (5 bases). The CDR3 totals 14 residues. Trimming pared 6 bases from V and 0 bases from J, leaving 8 bases between. CDR3 nucleotide sequence: TGTGCCAGCAGCAAGACAGCAACTAATGAAAAACTGTTTTTT. Translated: CASSKTATNEKLFF.

V and J are TRBV3-2 and TRBJ2-5; the D call in the table, TRBD1, was not verified against the DNA. TRBV3-2 is assigned pseudogene status. CDR3 size: 16 residues. The CDR3 here is CASSPTWTGMGETQYF. The CDR3 nucleotides are TGTGCCAGCAGTCCGACGTGGACAGGGATGGGAGAGACCCAGTACTTC.